The 6 T cell receptor beta chains in this list originate from one sample, sequenced in a study of T-cell memory formation after mild COVID-19. MiXCR, applied by TCRdb to the 5' RACE reads, yields one record per CDR3 protein. The data show about 140,000 distinct CDR3 sequences, approximately 14% seen once. The sample comprised PBMCs or a T cell subset sorted from them (not recorded which). These receptors all come from an adult woman who had mild COVID-19 (a few samples of this study predate the infection). Cell type and time point are not known.

This clonotype occurred a few times. V gene TRBV7-2 combines with J gene TRBJ2-5; perhaps TRBD1 as D (5 bases). This CDR3 has 16 residues. Trimming took off 8 bases at V and 0 bases at J, with 19 bases between the two ends. Germline V gene sequence: CDR1 SGHTA, CDR2 FQGNSA. CDR3 sequence: CASQGLGRANQETQYF. The CDR3 DNA sequence: TGTGCCAGCCAGGGTTTGGGCAGGGCCAACCAAGAGACCCAGTACTTC.

This clonotype showed up just a few times. This chain links TRBV4-1 with TRBJ2-1; D might be TRBD1 or TRBD2, each matching 5 bases. This CDR3 spans 17 amino acids. Per the germline V gene, CDR1 is MGHRA and CDR2 is YSYEKL. The V gene lost 1 base and the J gene lost 4 bases, with 17 bases spanning the gap. CDR3 nucleotide sequence: TGCGCCAGCAGCCAAGCAGGCAACCTCGGGGCTTACAATGAGCAGTTCTTC. It is translated as CASSQAGNLGAYNEQFF.

The chain joins TRBV24-1 to TRBJ2-1, with 8 bases identical to TRBD2. CDR3 length: 15 residues. With 5 bases clipped from V and 3 bases from J, the junction kept 5 bases outside the gene matches. Germline-derived CDR1 and CDR2 are KGHDR and SFDVKD. CDR3 region: CATSVPRGVYNEQFF. CDR3 in DNA: TGTGCCACCAGTGTCCCGCGGGGGGTCTACAATGAGCAGTTCTTC.

The rearrangement uses TRBV9 and TRBJ2-5; 12 bases align to TRBD2. The length of the CDR3 is 16 residues. Germline CDR1 is SGDLS and CDR2 is YYNGEE. The J segment lost 7 bases and the V segment lost 0 bases, leaving 7 bases of the junction unmatched. The CDR3 region is CASSVDFLAGGGTQYF. Here the CDR3 DNA reads TGTGCCAGCAGCGTAGATTTCCTAGCGGGAGGGGGGACCCAGTACTTC.

This clonotype turned up a few times. The V call is TRBV7-9, the J call TRBJ2-7; 10 positions agree with TRBD1. Germline values: CDR1 SEHNR, CDR2 FQNEAQ (reference sequence). This CDR3 region has 13 residues. Trimming removed 5 bases from V and 3 bases from J; junction bases left unmatched: 1. Here the CDR3 reads CASSRDRGYEQYF. CDR3 sequence (DNA): TGTGCCAGCAGCCGGGACAGGGGCTACGAGCAGTACTTC.

This chain uses TRBV11-3 with TRBJ2-1, with 8 nucleotides matching TRBD2. Trimming took 5 bases from V and 6 from J; bases not matched to a gene: 12. Germline assignment: CDR1 SGHNT and CDR2 YENEEA. The CDR3 has 16 residues. The chain's CDR3 is CASSPILREGRNEQFF. The CDR3 bases are TGTGCCAGCAGCCCAATCCTTCGGGAGGGCCGCAATGAGCAGTTCTTC.